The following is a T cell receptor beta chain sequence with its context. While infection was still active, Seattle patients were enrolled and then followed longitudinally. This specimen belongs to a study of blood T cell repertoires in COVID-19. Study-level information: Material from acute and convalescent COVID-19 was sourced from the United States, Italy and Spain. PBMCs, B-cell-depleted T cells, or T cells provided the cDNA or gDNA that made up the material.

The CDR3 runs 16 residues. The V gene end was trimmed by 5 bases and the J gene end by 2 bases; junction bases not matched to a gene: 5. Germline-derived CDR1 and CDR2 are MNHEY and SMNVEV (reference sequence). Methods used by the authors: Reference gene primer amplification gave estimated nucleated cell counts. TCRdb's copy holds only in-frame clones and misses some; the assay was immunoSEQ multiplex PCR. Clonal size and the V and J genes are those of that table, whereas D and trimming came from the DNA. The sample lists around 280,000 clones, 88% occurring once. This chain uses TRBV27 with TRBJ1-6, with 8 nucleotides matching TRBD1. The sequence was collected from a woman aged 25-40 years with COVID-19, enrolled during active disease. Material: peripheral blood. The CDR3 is CASSQQGDPYNSPLHF. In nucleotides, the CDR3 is TGTGCCAGCAGTCAACAGGGGGACCCCTATAATTCACCCCTCCACTTT.